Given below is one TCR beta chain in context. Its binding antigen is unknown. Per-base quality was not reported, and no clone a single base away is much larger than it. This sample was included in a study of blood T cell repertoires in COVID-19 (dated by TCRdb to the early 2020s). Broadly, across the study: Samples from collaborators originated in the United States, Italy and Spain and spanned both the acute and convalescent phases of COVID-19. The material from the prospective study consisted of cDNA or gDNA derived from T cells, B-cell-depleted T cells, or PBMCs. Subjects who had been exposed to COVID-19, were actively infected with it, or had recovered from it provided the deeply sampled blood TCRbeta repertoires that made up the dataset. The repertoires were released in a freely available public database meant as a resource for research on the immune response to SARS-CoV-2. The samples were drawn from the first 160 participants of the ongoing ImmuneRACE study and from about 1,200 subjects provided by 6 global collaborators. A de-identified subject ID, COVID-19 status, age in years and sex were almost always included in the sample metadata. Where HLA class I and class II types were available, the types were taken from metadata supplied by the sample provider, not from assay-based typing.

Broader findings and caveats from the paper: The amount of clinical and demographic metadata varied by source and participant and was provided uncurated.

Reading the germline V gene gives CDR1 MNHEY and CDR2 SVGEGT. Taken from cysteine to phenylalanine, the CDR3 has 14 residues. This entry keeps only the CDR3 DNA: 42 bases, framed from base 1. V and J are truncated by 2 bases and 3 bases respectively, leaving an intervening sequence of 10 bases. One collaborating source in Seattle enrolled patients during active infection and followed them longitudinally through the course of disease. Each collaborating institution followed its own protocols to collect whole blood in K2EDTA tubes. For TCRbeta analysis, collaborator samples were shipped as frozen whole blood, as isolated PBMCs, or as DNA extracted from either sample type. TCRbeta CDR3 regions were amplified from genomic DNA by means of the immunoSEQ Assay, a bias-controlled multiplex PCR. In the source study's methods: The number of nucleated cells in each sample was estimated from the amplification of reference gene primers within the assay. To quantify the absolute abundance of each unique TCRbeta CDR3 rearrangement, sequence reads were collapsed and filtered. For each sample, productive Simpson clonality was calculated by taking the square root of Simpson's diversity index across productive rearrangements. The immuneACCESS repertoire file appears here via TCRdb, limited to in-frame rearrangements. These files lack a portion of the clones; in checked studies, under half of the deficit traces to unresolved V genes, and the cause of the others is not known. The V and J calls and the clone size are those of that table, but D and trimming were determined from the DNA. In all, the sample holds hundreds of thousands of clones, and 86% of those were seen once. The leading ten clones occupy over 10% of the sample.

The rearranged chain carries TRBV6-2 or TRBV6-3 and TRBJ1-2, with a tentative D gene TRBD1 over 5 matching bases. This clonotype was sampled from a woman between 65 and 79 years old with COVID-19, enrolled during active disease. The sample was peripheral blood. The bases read TGTGCCAGCAGTTACCCGGACAATTACTATGGCTACACCTTC. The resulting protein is CASSYPDNYYGYTF.